This T cell receptor beta chain comes out of a study of long-term antiretroviral therapy in people with HIV. On this clone itself: The antigen remains unidentified.

Broader study findings: Among HIV repertoires, CDR3 length ranges were narrower than those of controls. An increase in diversity followed ART, yet levels stayed below transplant donor controls. Adherence to ART, viral resistance and therapy changes lacked any data.

This was the immunoSEQ v3.0 assay at survey level. The method was immunoSEQ multiplex PCR; TCRdb's version includes in-frame clones alone and lacks a portion of them. The sample consists of under 20,000 clones, around 83% of them appearing once. Every donor had one or more pre-ART and two or more post-ART PBMC samples. This CDR3 has 13 residues. V was shortened by 4 bases and J by 4 bases, with 10 bases between the two germline ends. Germline lookup yields CDR1 SEHNR and CDR2 FQNEAQ (reference sequence). The TCR was taken from a man aged 35-49 years with HIV. Source: unsorted PBMCs, taken just before starting antiretroviral therapy. This rearrangement joins TRBV7-9 to TRBJ1-2; D is perhaps TRBD1 (6 bases). Here the CDR3 DNA reads TGTGCCAGCAGCTATACAGGGTTCTATGGCTACACCTTC. The encoded protein is CASSYTGFYGYTF.